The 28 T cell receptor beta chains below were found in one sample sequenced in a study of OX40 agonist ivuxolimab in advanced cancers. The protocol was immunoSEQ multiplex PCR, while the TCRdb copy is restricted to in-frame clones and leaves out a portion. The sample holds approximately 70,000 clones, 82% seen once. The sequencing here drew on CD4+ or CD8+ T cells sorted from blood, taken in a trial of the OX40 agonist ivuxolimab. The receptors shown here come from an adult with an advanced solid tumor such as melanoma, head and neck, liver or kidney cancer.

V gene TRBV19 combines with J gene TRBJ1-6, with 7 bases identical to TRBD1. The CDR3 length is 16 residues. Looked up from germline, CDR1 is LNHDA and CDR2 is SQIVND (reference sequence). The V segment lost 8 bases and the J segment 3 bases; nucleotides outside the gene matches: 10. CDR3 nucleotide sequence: TGTGCCAGTCAACAAGGACAGGACTACTATAATTCACCCCTCCACTTT. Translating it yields CASQQGQDYYNSPLHF.

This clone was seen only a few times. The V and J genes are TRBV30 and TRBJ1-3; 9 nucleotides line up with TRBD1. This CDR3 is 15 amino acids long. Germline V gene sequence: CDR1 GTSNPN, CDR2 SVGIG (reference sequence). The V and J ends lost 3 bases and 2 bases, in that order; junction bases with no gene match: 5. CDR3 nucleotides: TGTGCCTGGAGCCGAACAGGGGGCCCTGGAAACACCATATATTTT. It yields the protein CAWSRTGGPGNTIYF.

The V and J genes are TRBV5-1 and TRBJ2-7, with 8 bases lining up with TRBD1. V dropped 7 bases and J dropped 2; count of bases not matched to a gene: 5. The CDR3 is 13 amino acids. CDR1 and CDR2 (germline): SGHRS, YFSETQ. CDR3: CASGSDRAYEQYF. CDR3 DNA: TGCGCCAGCGGGTCGGACAGGGCCTACGAGCAGTACTTC. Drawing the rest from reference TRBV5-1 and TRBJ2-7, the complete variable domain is KAGVTQTPRYLIKTRGQQVTLSCSPISGHRSVSWYQQTPGQGLQFLFEYFSETQRNKGNFPGRFSGRQFSNSRSEMNVSTLELGDSALYLCASGSDRAYEQYFGPGTRLTVT.

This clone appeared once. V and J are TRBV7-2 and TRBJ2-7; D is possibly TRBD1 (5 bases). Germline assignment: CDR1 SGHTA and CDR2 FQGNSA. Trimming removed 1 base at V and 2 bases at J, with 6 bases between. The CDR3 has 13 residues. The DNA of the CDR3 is TGTGCCAGCAGCTTAGGGGGCCCCTACGAGCAGTACGTC. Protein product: CASSLGGPYEQYV.

DNA for the CDR3: TGTGCCAGCAGCGTAGGCGGCTCTGGGGCCAACGTCCTGACTTTC. Translating gives CASSVGGSGANVLTF. The chain carries TRBV9 and TRBJ2-6; unclear D gene. The CDR3 is 15 residues long. Trimming stripped 0 bases from V and 0 bases from J, with 4 bases between. Germline lookup yields CDR1 SGDLS and CDR2 YYNGEE.

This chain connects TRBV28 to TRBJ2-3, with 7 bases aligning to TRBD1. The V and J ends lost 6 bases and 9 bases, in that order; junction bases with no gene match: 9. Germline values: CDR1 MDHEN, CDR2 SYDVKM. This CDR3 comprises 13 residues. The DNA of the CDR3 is TGTGCCAGCAGCCCGGACAGGCCGGCCACGCAGTATTTT. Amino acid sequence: CASSPDRPATQYF.

The CDR3 loop reads CASSSPGQGDYGYTF. CDR3 bases: TGTGCCAGCAGCTCCCCGGGACAGGGCGACTATGGCTACACCTTC. The chain employs TRBV7-2 and TRBJ1-2, with 9 bases identical to TRBD1. Germline CDR1 SGHTA, CDR2 FQGNSA. The CDR3 has 15 residues. V dropped 4 bases and J dropped 3; count of bases not matched to a gene: 6.

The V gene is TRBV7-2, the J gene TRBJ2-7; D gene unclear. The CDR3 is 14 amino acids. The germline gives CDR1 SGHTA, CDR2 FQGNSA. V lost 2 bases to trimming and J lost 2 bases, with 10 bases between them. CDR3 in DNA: TGTGCCAGCAGCTTACAGGCTGGAGCCTACGAGCAGTACGTC. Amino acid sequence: CASSLQAGAYEQYV.

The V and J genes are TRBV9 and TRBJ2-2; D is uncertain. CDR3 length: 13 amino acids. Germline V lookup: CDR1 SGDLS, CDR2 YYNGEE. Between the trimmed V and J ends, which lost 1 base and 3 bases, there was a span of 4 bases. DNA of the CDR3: TGTGCCAGCAGCGTACTATACACCGGGGAGCTGTTTTTT. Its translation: CASSVLYTGELFF.

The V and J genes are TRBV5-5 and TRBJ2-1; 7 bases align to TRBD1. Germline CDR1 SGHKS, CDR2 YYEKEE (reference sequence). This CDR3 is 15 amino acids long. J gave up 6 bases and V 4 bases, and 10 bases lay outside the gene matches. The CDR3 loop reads CASSRQGQTGNEQFF. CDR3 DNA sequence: TGTGCCAGCAGCCGACAGGGCCAAACCGGCAATGAGCAGTTCTTC.

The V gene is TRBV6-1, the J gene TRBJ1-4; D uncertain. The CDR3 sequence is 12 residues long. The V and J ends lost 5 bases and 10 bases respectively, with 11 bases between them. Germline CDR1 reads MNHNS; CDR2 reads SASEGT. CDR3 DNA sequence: TGTGCCAGCAGTCCCCAACGGGGAAAACTGTTTTTT. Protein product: CASSPQRGKLFF.

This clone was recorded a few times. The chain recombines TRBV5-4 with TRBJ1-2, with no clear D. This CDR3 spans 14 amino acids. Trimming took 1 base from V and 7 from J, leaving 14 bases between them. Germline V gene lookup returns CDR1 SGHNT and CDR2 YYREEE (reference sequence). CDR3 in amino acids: CASSLIGVEGGYTF. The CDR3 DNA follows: TGTGCCAGCAGCTTGATCGGGGTGGAGGGTGGCTACACCTTC. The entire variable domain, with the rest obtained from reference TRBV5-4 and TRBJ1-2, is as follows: ETGVTQSPTHLIKTRGQQVTLRCSSQSGHNTVSWYQQALGQGPQFIFQYYREEENGRGNFPPRFSGLQFPNYSSELNVNALELDDSALYLCASSLIGVEGGYTFGSGTRLTVV.

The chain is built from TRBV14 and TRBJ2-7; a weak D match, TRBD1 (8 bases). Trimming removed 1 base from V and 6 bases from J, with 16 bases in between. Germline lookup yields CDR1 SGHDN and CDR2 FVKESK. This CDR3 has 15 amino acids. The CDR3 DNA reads TGTGCCAGCAGCCAAGGACGCAACAGGGGGGGCGAGCAGTACTTC. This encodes CASSQGRNRGGEQYF.

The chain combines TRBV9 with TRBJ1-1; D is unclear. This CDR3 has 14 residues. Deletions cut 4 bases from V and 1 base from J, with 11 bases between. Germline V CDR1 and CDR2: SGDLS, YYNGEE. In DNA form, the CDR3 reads TGTGCCAGCAGCCCAAGACATCAGAACACTGAAGCTTTCTTT. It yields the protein CASSPRHQNTEAFF.

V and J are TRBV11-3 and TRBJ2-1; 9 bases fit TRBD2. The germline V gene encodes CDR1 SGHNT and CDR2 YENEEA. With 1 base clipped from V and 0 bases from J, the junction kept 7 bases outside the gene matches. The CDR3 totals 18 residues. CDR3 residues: CASSLGAGGYNSYNEQFF. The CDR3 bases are TGTGCCAGCAGCTTAGGAGCGGGAGGATATAACTCCTACAATGAGCAGTTCTTC.

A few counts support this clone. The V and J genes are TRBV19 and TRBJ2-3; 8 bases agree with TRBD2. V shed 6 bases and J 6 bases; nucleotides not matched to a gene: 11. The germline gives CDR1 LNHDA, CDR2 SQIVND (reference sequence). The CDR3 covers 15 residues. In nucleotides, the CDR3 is TGTGCCAGTAGAGCGGCTAGCGGGTCGGGGGATACGCAGTATTTT. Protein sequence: CASRAASGSGDTQYF.

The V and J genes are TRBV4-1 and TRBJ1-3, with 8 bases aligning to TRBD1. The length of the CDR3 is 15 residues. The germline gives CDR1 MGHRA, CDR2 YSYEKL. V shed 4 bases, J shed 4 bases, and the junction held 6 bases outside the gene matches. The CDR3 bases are TGCGCCAGCAGCCTGTCGACAGGGGTGGGAAACACCATATATTTT. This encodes CASSLSTGVGNTIYF.

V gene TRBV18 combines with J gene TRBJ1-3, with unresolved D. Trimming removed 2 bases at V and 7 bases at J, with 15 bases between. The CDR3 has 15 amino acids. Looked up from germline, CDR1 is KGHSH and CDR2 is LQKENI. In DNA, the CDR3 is TGTGCCAGCTCACCAATGGACGGACGACGGAACACCATATATTTT. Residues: CASSPMDGRRNTIYF.

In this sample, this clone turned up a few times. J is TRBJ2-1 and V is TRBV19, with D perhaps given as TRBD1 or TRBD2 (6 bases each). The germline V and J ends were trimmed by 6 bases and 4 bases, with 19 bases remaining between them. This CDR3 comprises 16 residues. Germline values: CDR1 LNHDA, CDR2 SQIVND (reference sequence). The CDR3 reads CASSSQLGGLYNEQFF. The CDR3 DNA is TGTGCCAGTAGCAGCCAATTGGGGGGCCTATACAATGAGCAGTTCTTC.

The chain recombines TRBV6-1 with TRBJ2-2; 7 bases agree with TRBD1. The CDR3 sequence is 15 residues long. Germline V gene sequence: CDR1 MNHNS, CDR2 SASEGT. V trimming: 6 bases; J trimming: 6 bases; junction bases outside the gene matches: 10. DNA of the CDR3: TGTGCCAGCAGCTACGCCGGGACAGTACCCGGGGAGCTGTTTTTT. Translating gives CASSYAGTVPGELFF.

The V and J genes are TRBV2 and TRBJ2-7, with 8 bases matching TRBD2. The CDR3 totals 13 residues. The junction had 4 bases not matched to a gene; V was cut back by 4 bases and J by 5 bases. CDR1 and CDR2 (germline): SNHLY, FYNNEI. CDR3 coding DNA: TGTGCCAGCAGTGTCGGGAGGGATAACGAGCAGTACGTC. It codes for CASSVGRDNEQYV.

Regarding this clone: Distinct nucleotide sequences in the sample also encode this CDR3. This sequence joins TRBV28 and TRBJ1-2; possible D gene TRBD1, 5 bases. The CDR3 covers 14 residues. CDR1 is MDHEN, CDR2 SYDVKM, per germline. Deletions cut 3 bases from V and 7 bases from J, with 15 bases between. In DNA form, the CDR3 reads TGTGCCAGCAGTTTGAGTAGAGACAGCGTTGGCTACACCTTC. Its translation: CASSLSRDSVGYTF.

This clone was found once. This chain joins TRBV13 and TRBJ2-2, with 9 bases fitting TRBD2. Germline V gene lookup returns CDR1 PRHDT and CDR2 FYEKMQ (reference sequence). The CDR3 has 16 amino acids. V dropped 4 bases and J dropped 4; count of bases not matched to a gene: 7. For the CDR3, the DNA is TGTGCCAGCAGCTCGACTAGCGGAGTCGTCACCGGGGAGCTGTTTTTT. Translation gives CASSSTSGVVTGELFF.

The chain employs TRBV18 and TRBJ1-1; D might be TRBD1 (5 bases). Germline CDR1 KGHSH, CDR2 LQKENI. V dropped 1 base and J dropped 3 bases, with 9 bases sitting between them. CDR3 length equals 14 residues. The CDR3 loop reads CASSPRGSDTEAFF. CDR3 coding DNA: TGTGCCAGCTCACCACGGGGGTCGGACACTGAAGCTTTCTTT.

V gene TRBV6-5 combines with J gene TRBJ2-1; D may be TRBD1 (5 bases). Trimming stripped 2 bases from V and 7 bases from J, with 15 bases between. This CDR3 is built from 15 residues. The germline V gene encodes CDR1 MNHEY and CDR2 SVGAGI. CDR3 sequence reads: CASSYGQGIRNEQFF. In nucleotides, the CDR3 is TGTGCCAGCAGTTACGGGCAGGGTATTCGGAATGAGCAGTTCTTC.

CDR3 sequence (DNA): TGTGCCAGCACCACAGGGGTGGCCGGGGAGCTGTTTTTT. Translation gives CASTTGVAGELFF. This chain uses TRBV28 with TRBJ2-2, with 7 bases matching TRBD1. There are 13 residues in the CDR3. The germline V gene encodes CDR1 MDHEN and CDR2 SYDVKM. Germline trimming cut 7 bases from V and 6 bases from J; bases unmatched to any gene: 5.

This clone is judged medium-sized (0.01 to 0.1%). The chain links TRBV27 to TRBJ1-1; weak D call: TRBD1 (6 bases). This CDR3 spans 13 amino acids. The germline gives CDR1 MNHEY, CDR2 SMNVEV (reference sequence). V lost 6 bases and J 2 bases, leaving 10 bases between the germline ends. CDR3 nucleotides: TGTGCCAGCAGGGACAGACTTAACACTGAAGCTTTCTTT. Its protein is CASRDRLNTEAFF.

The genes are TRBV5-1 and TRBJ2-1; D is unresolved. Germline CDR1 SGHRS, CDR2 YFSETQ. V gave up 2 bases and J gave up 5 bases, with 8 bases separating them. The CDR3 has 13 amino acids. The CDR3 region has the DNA TGCGCCAGCAGCTTACATGAGAACAATGAGCAGTTCTTC. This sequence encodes CASSLHENNEQFF.